The 21 T cell receptor beta chains below were found in one sample sequenced in a study of shared clonotypes between healthy human individuals (dated by TCRdb to the early 2020s). Libraries were built with the immunoSEQ multiplex PCR assay. The source is immuneACCESS, and TCRdb retained only in-frame sequences with V and J called. Part of the clones is not carried over; for the studies checked, unresolved V genes explain less than half of this, and the remainder is unexplained. Here the sample has roughly 400,000 clones; 96% occur a single time. 0.32% of the sample is held by the ten biggest clonotypes. The specimen was memory CD8+ T cells sorted from blood. The sample's cell subset or site, from its label and the paper: CD45RO+ cells pooled with CCR7-negative TemRA cells. The source of these receptors is a man aged 25-45 years in good health.

The chain combines TRBV5-6 with TRBJ1-2, with D tentatively TRBD1 (5 bases). Deletions cut 4 bases from V and 5 bases from J, with 12 bases between. The germline V gene encodes CDR1 SGHDT and CDR2 YYEEEE. The CDR3 sequence is 13 residues long. The CDR3 DNA follows: TGTGCCAGCAGCCCGGGACCGGGGTATGGCTACACCTTC. Translation gives CASSPGPGYGYTF.

In its sample, this clone was seen once. The chain employs TRBV11-3 and TRBJ1-4; tentative D call: TRBD1 (5 bases). The CDR3 has 14 amino acids. CDR1 and CDR2 (germline): SGHNT, YENEEA. Trimming left V 7 bases short and J 4 bases short, with 13 bases between. The DNA of the CDR3 is TGTGCCAGCAAGAGAGGGGCCGTTAATGAAAAACTGTTTTTT. The encoded protein is CASKRGAVNEKLFF.

The chain uses TRBV19 and TRBJ1-2, with D maybe TRBD1 (6 bases). This CDR3 is built from 13 residues. V was pared by 4 bases and J by 3 bases, with 9 bases between. The germline V gene has CDR1 LNHDA and CDR2 SQIVND (reference sequence). The CDR3 DNA reads as TGTGCCAGTAGTAACAGGGCTTACTATGGCTACACCTTC. Translating it yields CASSNRAYYGYTF.

This clone was detected only once. The same CDR3 can be traced to other DNA sequences in this sample. The chain employs TRBV9 and TRBJ2-7, with a possible D match to TRBD1 (6 bases). The CDR3 totals 14 residues. Germline V gene lookup returns CDR1 SGDLS and CDR2 YYNGEE. Between the trimmed V and J ends, which lost 2 bases and 1 base, there was a span of 10 bases. This CDR3 is CASSVTGLSYEQYF. The CDR3 DNA sequence: TGTGCCAGCAGCGTGACAGGTCTTTCCTACGAGCAGTACTTC.

The V gene is TRBV18, the J gene TRBJ2-7, with 7 bases that match TRBD1. Germline values: CDR1 KGHSH, CDR2 LQKENI. This CDR3 comprises 18 residues. Trimming removed 1 base from V and 2 bases from J; junction bases left unmatched: 14. The CDR3 loop reads CASSPHRKFKQGPYEQYF. The CDR3 DNA is TGTGCCAGCTCACCACACCGAAAGTTTAAACAGGGGCCCTACGAGCAGTACTTC.

The V and J genes are TRBV28 and TRBJ2-7; 7 bases line up with TRBD2. The V segment lost 3 bases and the J segment 6 bases; nucleotides outside the gene matches: 5. Per germline, CDR1 MDHEN and CDR2 SYDVKM. This CDR3 has 13 residues. In nucleotides, the CDR3 is TGTGCCAGCAGTTTTGGCGGGAGACCCGAGCAGTACTTC. Translated: CASSFGGRPEQYF. The full variable domain, in which reference TRBV28 and TRBJ2-7 provide the parts outside the CDR3, is DVKVTQSSRYLVKRTGEKVFLECVQDMDHENMFWYRQDPGLGLRLIYFSYDVKMKEKGDIPEGYSVSREKKERFSLILESASTNQTSMYLCASSFGGRPEQYFGPGTRLTVT.

The chain combines TRBV5-8 with TRBJ2-5; 7 positions agree with TRBD1. The CDR3 extends over 14 amino acids. J lost 5 bases, V lost 3 bases, and 7 bases had no gene match. In germline, CDR1 is SGHTS, CDR2 YDEGEE. In nucleotides, the CDR3 is TGTGCCAGCAGCTCAAGGGGGCGGTCCGAGACCCAGTACTTC. Its protein product is CASSSRGRSETQYF.

This sequence joins TRBV30 and TRBJ2-7; 7 bases line up with TRBD2. The V gene end was trimmed by 1 base and the J gene end by 3 bases; junction bases not matched to a gene: 3. CDR1 is GTSNPN and CDR2 is SVGIG in the germline V gene (reference sequence). The CDR3 loop spans 13 amino acids. CDR3 DNA: TGTGCCTGGAGTGAGGGCGGGAGCTACGAGCAGTACTTC. As protein: CAWSEGGSYEQYF.

The CDR3 sequence is CASRDLSGLSRDTIYF. The CDR3 nucleotides read TGTGCCAGTAGGGACCTATCGGGCCTTTCGAGGGACACCATATATTTT. This chain links TRBV19 with TRBJ1-3; no definite D call. From germline, CDR1 is LNHDA and CDR2 SQIVND (reference sequence). This CDR3 region has 16 residues. The V end lost 6 bases, the J end lost 8 bases, and 23 bases lay between the germline ends.

This clone has just one count. CDR3 loop: CASSFDRLPATNEKLFF. CDR3 bases: TGTGCCAGCAGTTTTGACAGGCTACCTGCAACTAATGAAAAACTGTTTTTT. The chain recombines TRBV27 with TRBJ1-4; perhaps TRBD1 as D (6 bases). Trimming cost V 3 bases and J 0 bases, with 14 bases left between them. This CDR3 is built from 17 residues. The germline gives CDR1 MNHEY, CDR2 SMNVEV (reference sequence).

The gene calls are TRBV11-2 and TRBJ2-1, with no clear D. V was clipped by 4 bases and J by 0 bases, with 13 bases between them. Germline V lookup: CDR1 SGHAT, CDR2 FQNNGV. This CDR3 spans 16 amino acids. CDR3 amino acids: CASSSRQPSSYNEQFF. CDR3 nucleotide sequence: TGTGCCAGCAGCTCCCGCCAGCCTAGCTCCTACAATGAGCAGTTCTTC.

The chain carries TRBV10-1 and TRBJ2-2; 13 nucleotides line up with TRBD2. This CDR3 contains 16 residues. Losses at the gene ends were 8 bases for V and 7 bases for J; bases not matched to a gene: 10. Germline values: CDR1 WNHNN, CDR2 SYGVQD (reference sequence). The DNA for the CDR3 is TGCGCCAGCGGAACCCCCGGGACTAGCGGGATCGGGGAGCTGTTTTTT. Translating it yields CASGTPGTSGIGELFF.

Here the CDR3 reads CAWSALMAAGVKDTQYF. For the CDR3, the DNA is TGTGCCTGGAGTGCTCTGATGGCGGCGGGAGTAAAAGATACGCAGTATTTT. V gene TRBV30 combines with J gene TRBJ2-3; 7 bases are shared with TRBD2. V lost 1 base and J lost 5; bases outside the gene matches: 15. The CDR3 loop spans 17 amino acids. CDR1 and CDR2 from the germline V gene are GTSNPN and SVGIG (reference sequence). Together with reference TRBV30 and TRBJ2-3, the CDR3 gives the full variable domain: SQTIHQWPATLVQPVGSPLSLECTVEGTSNPNLYWYRQAAGRGLQLLFYSVGIGQISSEVPQNLSASRPQDRQFILSSKKLLLSDSGFYLCAWSALMAAGVKDTQYFGPGTRLTVL.

The rearrangement links TRBV25-1 to TRBJ2-5; 7 nucleotides line up with TRBD2. Germline V gene sequence: CDR1 MGHDK, CDR2 SYGVNS. Losses at the gene ends were 4 bases for V and 4 bases for J; bases not matched to a gene: 6. The CDR3 is 14 residues long. The CDR3 region is CASSGTGGLETQYF. The CDR3, as DNA: TGTGCCAGCAGTGGAACGGGAGGTCTAGAGACCCAGTACTTC.

V usage is TRBV15 and J usage is TRBJ1-2, with 7 bases identical to TRBD1. In germline, CDR1 is LNHNV, CDR2 YYDKDF (reference sequence). The CDR3 has 16 amino acids. Unmatched junction bases numbered 8, after V lost 0 bases and J lost 4 bases. The CDR3: CATSRDLLDRSYGYTF. The CDR3 DNA follows: TGTGCCACCAGCAGAGACTTGTTGGACAGGAGCTATGGCTACACCTTC.

The chain has TRBV7-6 and TRBJ2-3; 14 bases match TRBD2. Germline lookup yields CDR1 SGHVS and CDR2 FNYEAQ. J gave up 0 bases and V 4 bases, and 3 bases lay outside the gene matches. This CDR3 region has 17 residues. CDR3 loop: CASSSRTSGRSTDTQYF. The CDR3 DNA follows: TGTGCCAGCAGCTCTCGGACTAGCGGGAGGAGCACAGATACGCAGTATTTT.

This chain connects TRBV12-2 to TRBJ2-1; TRBD2, the table's D call, lacks a check against the DNA. TRBV12-2 is deemed a pseudogene. The CDR3 spans 14 residues. CDR3 coding DNA: TGTGCGGTATTTTGGACTAGCGATCGCAATGAGCAGTTCTTC. Its translation: CAVFWTSDRNEQFF.

The V and J genes are TRBV5-4 and TRBJ2-1; D is undetermined. Trimming left V 4 bases short and J 6 bases short, with 8 bases between. Germline CDR1 and CDR2: SGHNT and YYREEE (reference sequence). The CDR3 runs to 12 residues. CDR3 region: CASSVQSNEQFF. The CDR3, as DNA: TGTGCCAGCAGCGTGCAGAGCAATGAGCAGTTCTTC. The full variable domain, its missing parts supplied by reference TRBV5-4 and TRBJ2-1, is ETGVTQSPTHLIKTRGQQVTLRCSSQSGHNTVSWYQQALGQGPQFIFQYYREEENGRGNFPPRFSGLQFPNYSSELNVNALELDDSALYLCASSVQSNEQFFGPGTRLTVL.

CDR3 DNA: TGCGCCAGCAGCTTGGCCGAAAGGGCGAACACCGGGGAGCTGTTTTTT. Its protein is CASSLAERANTGELFF. V gene TRBV5-1 combines with J gene TRBJ2-2; D not certain. Trimming removed 0 bases from V and 0 bases from J, with 9 bases in between. From germline, CDR1 is SGHRS and CDR2 YFSETQ. The CDR3 runs 16 residues.

V usage is TRBV5-4 and J usage is TRBJ2-7, with TRBD2 identical over 11 bases. J lost 1 base, V lost 4 bases, and 7 bases had no gene match. The length of the CDR3 is 16 residues. Germline loops: CDR1 SGHNT, CDR2 YYREEE (reference sequence). CDR3 protein: CASSPGGTSGSYEQYF. The DNA for the CDR3 is TGTGCCAGCAGCCCGGGCGGGACTAGCGGATCCTACGAGCAGTACTTC. The full variable domain, its missing parts supplied by reference TRBV5-4 and TRBJ2-7, is ETGVTQSPTHLIKTRGQQVTLRCSSQSGHNTVSWYQQALGQGPQFIFQYYREEENGRGNFPPRFSGLQFPNYSSELNVNALELDDSALYLCASSPGGTSGSYEQYFGPGTRLTVT.

The chain links TRBV19 to TRBJ1-5; no reliable D call. The V and J ends lost 3 bases and 2 bases respectively, with 17 bases between them. CDR1 and CDR2 (germline): LNHDA, SQIVND (reference sequence). The CDR3 is made up of 17 amino acids. Here the CDR3 DNA reads TGTGCCAGTAGTATCGGAAAGGGAGGAAATCGCAATCAGCCCCAGCATTTT. It specifies CASSIGKGGNRNQPQHF.